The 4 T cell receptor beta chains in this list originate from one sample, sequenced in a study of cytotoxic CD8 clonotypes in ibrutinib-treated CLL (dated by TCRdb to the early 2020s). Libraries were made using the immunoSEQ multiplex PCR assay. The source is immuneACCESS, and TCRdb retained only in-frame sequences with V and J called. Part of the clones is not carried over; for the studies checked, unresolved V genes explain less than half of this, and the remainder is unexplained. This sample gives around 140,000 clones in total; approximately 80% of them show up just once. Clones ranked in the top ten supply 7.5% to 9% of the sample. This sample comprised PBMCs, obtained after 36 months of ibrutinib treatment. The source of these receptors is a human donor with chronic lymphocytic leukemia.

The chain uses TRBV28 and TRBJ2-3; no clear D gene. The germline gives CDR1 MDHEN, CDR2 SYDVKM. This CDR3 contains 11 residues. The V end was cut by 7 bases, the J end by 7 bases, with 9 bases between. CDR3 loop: CASIGFNTQYF. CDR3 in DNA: TGTGCCAGCATTGGGTTTAATACGCAGTATTTT.

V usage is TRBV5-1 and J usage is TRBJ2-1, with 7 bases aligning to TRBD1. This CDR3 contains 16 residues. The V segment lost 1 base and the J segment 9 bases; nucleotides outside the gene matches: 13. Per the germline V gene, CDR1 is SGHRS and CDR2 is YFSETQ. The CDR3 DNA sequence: TGCGCCAGCAGCTTGAACAGGGGCCCTCTTAGTTTTGAGCAGTTCTTC. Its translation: CASSLNRGPLSFEQFF.

The CDR3 nucleotides are TGCAGTGCAATTCAGGGGGCGTTAGCTTTCTTT. Translating it yields CSAIQGALAFF. The gene calls are TRBV20-1 and TRBJ1-1, with 8 bases that match TRBD1. The germline V gene has CDR1 DFQATT and CDR2 SNEGSKA (reference sequence). The CDR3 has 11 amino acids. V shed 6 bases, J shed 10 bases, and the junction held 7 bases outside the gene matches.

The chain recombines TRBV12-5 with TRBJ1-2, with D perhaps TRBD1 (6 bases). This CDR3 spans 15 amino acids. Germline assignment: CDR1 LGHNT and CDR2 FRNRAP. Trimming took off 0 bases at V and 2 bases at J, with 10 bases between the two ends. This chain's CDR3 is CASGLVRGGNYGYTF. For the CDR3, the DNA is TGTGCTAGTGGTTTGGTACGCGGGGGCAACTATGGCTACACCTTC. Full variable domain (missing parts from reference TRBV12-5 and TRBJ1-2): DARVTQTPRHKVTEMGQEVTMRCQPILGHNTVFWYRQTMMQGLELLAYFRNRAPLDDSGMPKDRFSAEMPDATLATLKIQPSEPRDSAVYFCASGLVRGGNYGYTFGSGTRLTVV.